This note documents a single TCR beta chain sequence. This clonotype showed up many times. Its antigen has not been determined. It has no much larger one-base neighbor in the sample; base qualities were not kept. The sample's time point label is to be understood as: newly diagnosed GD, antithyroid drugs for less than 3 months. For both TCR sequencing and RNA sequencing, RNA was extracted from PBMCs in TRIzol. The diagnosis of Graves' disease followed American Thyroid Association guidelines. Recruitment of patients was carried out at an endocrinology department in Xi'an, China. Each patient gave approximately 9 milliliters of peripheral blood, collected in an EDTA anticoagulant tube. Ficoll Paque Plus density gradient separation was used to isolate PBMCs, and no additional T cell sorting was done. An Agilent 2100 Bioanalyzer and agarose gel were used to check RNA quality, and a NanoDrop 2000 was used to measure RNA concentration.

The sample originates from a study of regulatory T cells in long-lasting Graves disease (dated by TCRdb to about 2021). Some background on the complete study: Antithyroid drugs had been taken for less than 3 months by newly diagnosed Graves' disease patients. This study used TCR sequencing and RNA sequencing of peripheral blood to compare persistent Graves' disease patients against newly diagnosed Graves' disease patients. The study was conducted in China and was registered as a clinical trial. TCR sequencing covered 13 persistent and roughly 20 newly diagnosed Graves' disease patients, some 33 samples in total. Overall results and qualifications from the work: Compared with newly diagnosed patients, patients with persistent Graves' disease had lower TCR Shannon entropy and fewer highly expanded clones, which suggests clonal expansion. The study examined only peripheral blood because the primary lesion, thyroid tissue, could not be accessed. Only the TCR beta chain was sequenced and analyzed. Patients with persistent disease shared more public clonotypes (about 2,900) than newly diagnosed patients did (about 1,000). The small sample size was acknowledged by the authors as a limitation that may reduce accuracy. Preferential use of TRBV28, TRBJ1-2 and TRBJ2-5 was observed in persistent disease, whereas TRBV20-1 and TRBJ2-1 were favored in newly diagnosed disease.

Library prep was done by multiplex PCR. The sample was run on an Illumina HiSeq 4000. TCR beta libraries were built with iRepertoire HTBI primers and Arm-PCR amplification of CDR3 regions. PCR products were gel purified before sequencing. Per the original workflow: Across samples, approximately 68 TRBV and roughly 15 TRBJ segments were identified and used for gene usage analysis of CDR3 amino acid clonotypes. COPE and FqMerger were used to merge filtered high-quality paired reads into contigs. Contigs were aligned with BLAST to IMGT TRBV, TRBD and TRBJ reference genes, and CDR3 was defined per IMGT. Any clonotype with a frequency above 0.1% was counted as a highly expanded clone. Shannon entropy served as the measure of repertoire diversity, while the Gini coefficient captured V-J evenness. A clonotype found in more than one individual was treated as public. TCRdb itself trimmed the public reads at Q25 with fastp, ran MiXCR and retained productive beta chains. Rows are combined by CDR3 protein, so each entry shows the most common genes and DNA. TCRdb's processing, not the authors' own work, is the source of the V and J calls. Present in this sample are 300,000 to 400,000 distinct CDR3 sequences, over 15% of which were seen just once. The ten top clones hold about 36% of the sample.

CDR1 and CDR2 are drawn from the germline V gene (reference sequence): GTSNPN, SVGIG. Cut back by 1 base and 2 bases, the V and J ends lie 16 bases apart. The CDR3 starts with the cysteine, ends with the phenylalanine, and has 16 residues. Only the CDR3 part of the read is kept: 48 bases, read in frame from the first base. The sample in question was peripheral blood mononuclear cells (PBMCs), obtained at new diagnosis, from a patient treated with antithyroid drugs. The V and J genes are TRBV30 and TRBJ2-3; 5 matching bases give a weak D call of TRBD1. The receptor was derived from a female donor with Graves disease. The DNA sequence follows: TGTGCCTGGAGTGCCAACCCGACAGCTTACACAGATACGCAGTATTTT. This sequence encodes CAWSANPTAYTDTQYF.